This T cell receptor beta chain was captured in a study of OX40 agonist ivuxolimab in advanced cancers. Assay: immunoSEQ multiplex PCR; the TCRdb copy retains only in-frame clones and omits some. Of approximately 19,000 clones detected, 80% to 95% appear once; the ten largest clones hold 45% to 50%. This CDR3 spans 15 amino acids. V was pared by 6 bases and J by 3 bases, with 9 bases of the junction left unmatched. The germline gives CDR1 MNHEY, CDR2 SVGAGI. This clone was counted a single time. The chain links TRBV6-5 to TRBJ2-3, with 7 nucleotides matching TRBD1. This receptor was taken from an adult with an advanced solid tumor such as melanoma, head and neck, liver or kidney cancer. The input for sequencing was CD4+ or CD8+ T cells sorted from blood, taken in a trial of the OX40 agonist ivuxolimab. The chain's CDR3 is CASSPGPGGTDTQYF. For the CDR3, the DNA is TGTGCCAGCAGCCCTGGCCCAGGGGGTACAGATACGCAGTATTTT.